This T cell receptor (beta chain) is drawn from a study of patients and donors after allogeneic stem cell transplantation (dated by TCRdb to 2018 to 2021). Including cysteine and phenylalanine, the CDR3 has 13 amino acids. CDR3 DNA only is kept here, 39 bases in frame from base 1. V lost 3 bases and J lost 2 bases; the stretch between them is 8 bases long. Libraries were made using RT-PCR. Sequencing instrument: NextSeq 550. TCRdb passed the public sequencing reads through fastp at Q25 and MiXCR, retaining productive beta sequences. Under each unique CDR3 protein, matching rows form one entry showing the most common genes and DNA. In this sample the table shows about a million distinct CDR3 sequences, approximately 19% of which occur a single time. Jointly, the top ten make up about 6% of the sample. This clonotype was found many times. Its specific antigen is unknown. Per-nucleotide qualities are absent, and no much larger clonotype sits a single base away.

The sequenced sample was blood, either unsorted or a sorted T cell fraction (not recorded which). Rearrangement joined TRBV12-3 or TRBV12-4 to TRBJ2-7; no D segment can be confidently identified. The TCR comes from a human donor who was either an allogeneic HSCT recipient or a stem cell or donor lymphocyte infusion donor (not recorded which). It is not recorded whose cells these are; they may come from a transplant donor. The CDR3 reads CASSFGGTYEQYF. The nucleotides read TGTGCCAGCAGTTTTGGCGGAACCTACGAGCAGTACTTC.